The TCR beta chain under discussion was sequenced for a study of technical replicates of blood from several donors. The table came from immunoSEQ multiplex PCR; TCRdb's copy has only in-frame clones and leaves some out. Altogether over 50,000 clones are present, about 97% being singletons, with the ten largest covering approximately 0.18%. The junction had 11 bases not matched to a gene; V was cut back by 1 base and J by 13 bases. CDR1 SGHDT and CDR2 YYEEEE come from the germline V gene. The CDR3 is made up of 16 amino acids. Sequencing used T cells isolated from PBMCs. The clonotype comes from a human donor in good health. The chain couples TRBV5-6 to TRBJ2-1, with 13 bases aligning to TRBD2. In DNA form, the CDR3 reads TGTGCCAGCAGCTTGTACTTGGGGACTAGCGGGGTAGTACAGTTCTTC. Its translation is CASSLYLGTSGVVQFF.